The present TCR beta chain was sequenced within a study of T cells in women clearing cervical HPV infection. Study overall: Donors had HPV16-related CIN3 or worse; 2 had invasive cancer.

Looked up from germline, CDR1 is SGHTA and CDR2 is FQGNSA. V lost 4 bases and J 5 bases, leaving 8 bases between the germline ends. This CDR3 has 12 residues. Average input was about 1,200 ng genomic DNA for immunoSEQ TCR beta CDR3 amplification. This table comes from immunoSEQ multiplex PCR, and its TCRdb copy is limited to in-frame clones, with some not included. The specimen's table records 31,000 or so clones. Whole-study results and caveats: Cases and controls were distinguished at AUC approximately 0.8 by richness and V genes.

On this clone itself: The target antigen is unknown. The CDR3 end falls 3 residues outside the read, so it is completed with the germline J gene.

Material for sequencing was blood buffy coat. The receptor's source is a woman between 18 and 70 years old with a cervical HPV16 infection that either progressed to CIN3+ or cleared (not recorded which). V usage is TRBV7-2 and J usage is TRBJ2-5; D is ambiguous. The chain's CDR3 is CASSSQRETQYF. The covered CDR3 bases are TGTGCCAGCAGCTCCCAAAGGGAGACC.